The entry that follows covers one T cell receptor beta chain sequence. This CDR3 is built from 15 residues. V was trimmed by 7 bases and J by 4 bases, leaving 19 bases between them. The V gene's germline CDR1 is SNHLY and CDR2 FYNNEI. Individuals drawn from 24 US areas were roughly 18 to 95 years old. Exposed enrollees had met someone with a PCR-confirmed or clinician-diagnosed COVID-19 case at some point within the 2 weeks before study entry. The entry originates in a study of blood T cell repertoires in COVID-19. Method: immunoSEQ multiplex PCR; TCRdb's copy keeps in-frame clones and lacks some. The table shows approximately 260,000 clones, with 70% to 90% occurring only once.

This clonotype was sampled from a woman aged 50 to 60 who had been exposed to COVID-19. The chain has TRBV2 and TRBJ1-2; D uncertain. The material sequenced was PBMCs or T cells enriched from blood (not recorded which). The CDR3 DNA reads TGTGCCAGCAAGTCCACCCCGCCAGGAGGCTATGGCTACACCTTC. This encodes CASKSTPPGGYGYTF.